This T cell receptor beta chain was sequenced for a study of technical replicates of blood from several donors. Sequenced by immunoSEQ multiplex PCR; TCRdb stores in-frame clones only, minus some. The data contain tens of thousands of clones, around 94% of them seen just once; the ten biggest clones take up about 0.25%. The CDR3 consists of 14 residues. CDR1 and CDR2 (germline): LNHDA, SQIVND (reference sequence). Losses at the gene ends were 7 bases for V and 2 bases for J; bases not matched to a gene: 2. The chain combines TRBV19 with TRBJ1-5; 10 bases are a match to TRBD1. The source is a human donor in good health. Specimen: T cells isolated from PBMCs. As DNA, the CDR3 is TGTGCCAGTACCGGGACAGGGGGCAATCAGCCCCAGCATTTT. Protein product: CASTGTGGNQPQHF.